This T cell receptor beta chain was sequenced in a study of blood T cell repertoires in COVID-19. Study information: In each case, the material was cDNA or gDNA derived from T cells, B-cell-depleted T cells, or PBMCs.

Sequencing used immunoSEQ multiplex PCR; TCRdb keeps in-frame clones, though not all of them. The sample comprises around 29,000 clones, about 90% of which are singletons, and 13% to 15% rests with the top ten. The CDR3 is made up of 15 amino acids. The sequence was obtained from a human donor with active COVID-19. The donor label of this sample is uncertain. The V gene is TRBV21-1, the J gene TRBJ2-3; the tabulated D call, TRBD2, remains unverified against the DNA. TRBV21-1 is listed as a pseudogene. The specimen sequenced was peripheral blood. The CDR3 loop reads CASSKVLQAPDTQYF. CDR3 DNA: TGTGCCAGCAGCAAAGTTCTGCAAGCCCCAGATACGCAGTATTTT.